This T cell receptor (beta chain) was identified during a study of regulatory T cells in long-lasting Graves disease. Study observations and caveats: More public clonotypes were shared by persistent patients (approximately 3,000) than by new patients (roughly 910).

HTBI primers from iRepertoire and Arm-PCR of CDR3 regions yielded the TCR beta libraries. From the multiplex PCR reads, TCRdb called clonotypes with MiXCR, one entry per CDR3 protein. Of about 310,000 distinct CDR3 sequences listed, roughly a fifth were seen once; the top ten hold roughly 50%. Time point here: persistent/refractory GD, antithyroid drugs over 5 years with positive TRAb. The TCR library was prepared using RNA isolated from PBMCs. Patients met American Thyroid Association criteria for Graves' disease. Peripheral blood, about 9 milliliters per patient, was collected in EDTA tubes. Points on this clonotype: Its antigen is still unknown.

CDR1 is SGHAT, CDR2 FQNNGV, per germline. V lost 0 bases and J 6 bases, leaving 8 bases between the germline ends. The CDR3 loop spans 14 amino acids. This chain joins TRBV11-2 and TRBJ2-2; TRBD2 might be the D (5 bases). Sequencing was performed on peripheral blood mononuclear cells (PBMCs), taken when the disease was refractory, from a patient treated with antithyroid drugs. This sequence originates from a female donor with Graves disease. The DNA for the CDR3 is TGTGCCAGCAGCTTAGAGCCCGGGGCCGGGGAGCTGTTTTTT. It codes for CASSLEPGAGELFF.